These 20 T cell receptor beta chains originate from one sample sequenced in a study of type 1 regulatory T cells. TCRdb re-derived calls from the reads in MiXCR, one entry per CDR3 protein. The sample records 55,000 to 65,000 distinct CDR3 sequences, roughly 60% being singletons. The antigens for these receptors are not known. Sequences were obtained from cultured non-Tr1 T cells, either the whole culture or a sorted T cell fraction (not recorded which). The receptor set was obtained from a human donor in good health.

V gene TRBV19 combines with J gene TRBJ1-1; possibly TRBD1 for D (6 bases). Germline V gives CDR1 LNHDA, CDR2 SQIVND (reference sequence). CDR3 length: 14 amino acids. Trimming cost V 5 bases and J 1 base, with 11 bases left between them. The CDR3 spells CASSGHRENTEAFF. For the CDR3, the DNA is TGTGCCAGTAGTGGGCACAGGGAGAACACTGAAGCTTTCTTT.

V is TRBV27 and J is TRBJ2-3, with 9 bases identical to TRBD1. The germline CDR1 and CDR2 sequences are MNHEY and SMNVEV (reference sequence). The CDR3 is 19 amino acids. Unmatched junction bases numbered 14, after V lost 2 bases and J lost 2 bases. The CDR3 DNA is TGTGCCAGCAGTTTAGGGACAGGGTCACCTTCGTGGGACACAGATACGCAGTATTTT. As protein: CASSLGTGSPSWDTDTQYF.

This clonotype was counted ten times or more. This sequence joins TRBV11-2 and TRBJ2-7; either TRBD1 or TRBD2 may fit D (5 bases each). The germline V gene has CDR1 SGHAT and CDR2 FQNNGV. Trimming removed 5 bases at V and 3 bases at J, with 17 bases between. This CDR3 comprises 15 residues. Here the CDR3 DNA reads TGTGCCAGCAGCCCCGGGACGGATTGGAACTACGAGCAGTACTTC. Translating gives CASSPGTDWNYEQYF.

The rearrangement links TRBV10-3 to TRBJ2-1; no clear D gene. CDR1 is ENHRY and CDR2 is SYGVKD in the germline V gene. V lost 6 bases to trimming and J lost 12 bases, with 15 bases between them. This CDR3 contains 12 residues. CDR3 in amino acids: CAIREPQIGQFF. Written as DNA, the CDR3 is TGTGCCATCAGGGAGCCGCAAATCGGGCAGTTCTTC.

This chain connects TRBV28 to TRBJ2-2; D may be TRBD2 (6 bases). The V end lost 9 bases, the J end lost 7 bases, and 21 bases lay between the germline ends. The germline gives CDR1 MDHEN, CDR2 SYDVKM. This CDR3 region has 15 residues. The CDR3 DNA sequence: TGTGCCAGTAGTCCTGGAGGGCTAGCCAGCGGGGAGCTGTTTTTT. Translation: CASSPGGLASGELFF.

The chain uses TRBV20-1 and TRBJ1-2; tentatively, D is TRBD1 (5 bases). V was cut by 6 bases and J by 4 bases, with 12 bases left in between. Germline CDR1 and CDR2: DFQATT and SNEGSKA (reference sequence). The CDR3 covers 12 residues. The CDR3, as DNA: TGCAGTGCCAGGGACGTAGGCTATGGCTACACCTTC. This codes for CSARDVGYGYTF.

The chain combines TRBV20-1 with TRBJ1-5; D is possibly TRBD1 (5 bases). The CDR3 loop spans 15 amino acids. V lost 1 base and J lost 4, with 14 bases in between. Germline V gene lookup returns CDR1 DFQATT and CDR2 SNEGSKA (reference sequence). The CDR3 sequence: CSARAGEGQNQPQHF. In DNA form, the CDR3 reads TGCAGTGCTAGAGCGGGTGAGGGGCAGAATCAGCCCCAGCATTTT.

This clonotype appeared once. The rearrangement links TRBV6-2 or TRBV6-3 to TRBJ1-2; 11 bases match TRBD1. Germline V gene data show CDR1 as MNHEY and CDR2 as SVGEGT. V was clipped by 2 bases and J by 4 bases; unmatched bases: 3. CDR3 length: 15 residues. The CDR3 loop reads CASSYAGTGGYGYTF. CDR3 coding DNA: TGTGCCAGCAGTTACGCCGGGACAGGGGGCTATGGCTACACCTTC.

This chain uses TRBV5-1 with TRBJ2-5, with D possibly matching TRBD2 (5 bases). V was clipped by 4 bases and J by 4 bases, with 14 bases between them. The length of the CDR3 is 14 residues. Germline V gene sequence: CDR1 SGHRS, CDR2 YFSETQ. In DNA form, the CDR3 reads TGCGCCAGCAGCGTCGGACGAGGGCGAGAGACCCAGTACTTC. Residues: CASSVGRGRETQYF.

The V and J genes are TRBV15 and TRBJ2-5, with unresolved D. Looked up from germline, CDR1 is LNHNV and CDR2 is YYDKDF (reference sequence). The CDR3 totals 12 residues. Trimming cost V 0 bases and J 6 bases, with 5 bases left between them. The DNA of the CDR3 is TGTGCCACCAGCAGAGATCAGCAGACCCAGTACTTC. This encodes CATSRDQQTQYF.

The sample holds a few counts of this clonotype. V gene TRBV10-2 combines with J gene TRBJ2-2; tentative D call: TRBD2 (7 bases). Trimming removed 8 bases from V and 7 bases from J, with 14 bases in between. Germline lookup yields CDR1 WSHSY and CDR2 SAAADI. This CDR3 is built from 13 residues. CDR3 sequence reads: CASRGREYGELFF. CDR3 DNA: TGCGCCAGCCGGGGGCGGGAGTACGGGGAGCTGTTTTTT.

The chain is built from TRBV5-8 and TRBJ1-1; D gene uncertain. V dropped 4 bases and J dropped 3 bases, with 16 bases sitting between them. Germline V lookup: CDR1 SGHTS, CDR2 YDEGEE. The CDR3 covers 15 residues. Here the CDR3 reads CASSGRTYLDTEAFF. The CDR3 bases are TGTGCCAGCAGCGGAAGGACGTACCTGGACACTGAAGCTTTCTTT.

The gene calls are TRBV20-1 and TRBJ2-3, with TRBD2 matching over 7 bases. This CDR3 has 14 amino acids. Germline CDR1 and CDR2: DFQATT and SNEGSKA (reference sequence). The trim removed 6 bases at V and 5 bases at J, leaving 11 bases unmatched. The CDR3 bases are TGCAGTGCCTTCACAAGCGGGGTGGAAGATACGCAGTATTTT. Translating it yields CSAFTSGVEDTQYF.

The chain recombines TRBV5-6 with TRBJ2-5; no definite D call. The V end lost 4 bases, the J end lost 7 bases, and 14 bases lay between the germline ends. The CDR3 is made up of 13 amino acids. The V gene's germline CDR1 is SGHDT and CDR2 YYEEEE. DNA of the CDR3: TGTGCCAGCAGCCGGTCGGCTGCTGGGACCCAGTACTTC. This sequence encodes CASSRSAAGTQYF. The full variable domain, with the rest looked up from reference TRBV5-6 and TRBJ2-5, is DAGVTQSPTHLIKTRGQQVTLRCSPKSGHDTVSWYQQALGQGPQFIFQYYEEEERQRGNFPDRFSGHQFPNYSSELNVNALLLGDSALYLCASSRSAAGTQYFGPGTRLLVL.

V gene TRBV12-3 or TRBV12-4 combines with J gene TRBJ2-1; D is unresolved. The CDR3 consists of 12 residues. Trimming stripped 7 bases from V and 8 bases from J, with 12 bases between. The CDR3 DNA follows: TGTGCCAGCAATTTTAGGTTCCATGAGCAGTTCTTC. Residues: CASNFRFHEQFF.

V and J are TRBV15 and TRBJ2-1, with 10 bases identical to TRBD2. The CDR3 sequence is 14 residues long. Germline V gives CDR1 LNHNV, CDR2 YYDKDF (reference sequence). Trimming cost V 10 bases and J 7 bases; bases outside gene matches: 10. CDR3 DNA: TGTGCCAGTGCAAGCGGGAGGGTAGAAAATGAGCAGTTCTTC. This encodes CASASGRVENEQFF.

The rearrangement joins TRBV4-2 to TRBJ1-1; D uncertain. This CDR3 contains 13 residues. The germline V and J ends were trimmed by 4 bases and 3 bases, with 9 bases remaining between them. Germline assignment: CDR1 LGHNA and CDR2 YNFKEQ. CDR3 nucleotide sequence: TGTGCCAGCAGCCCTGACGAGTACACTGAAGCTTTCTTT. Its translation: CASSPDEYTEAFF.

Concerning this clonotype: Mismatch with germline at one junction end may stem from a read error. V and J are TRBV7-8 and TRBJ2-7, with 11 bases lining up with TRBD2. The V gene's germline CDR1 is SGHVS and CDR2 FQNEAQ. This CDR3 is built from 16 residues. The CDR3 DNA reads as TGTGCCAGCAGCTTACTTTCCGGGACTAGCGGCTACGAACAGTACTTC. It translates to CASSLLSGTSGYEQYF.

J is TRBJ1-4 and V is TRBV7-2; 8 bases fit TRBD1. From germline, CDR1 is SGHTA and CDR2 FQGNSA. The CDR3 has 17 residues. Germline trimming cut 5 bases from V and 2 bases from J; bases unmatched to any gene: 10. The CDR3 spells CASSPRTGGGTNEKLFF. The CDR3, as DNA: TGTGCCAGCAGCCCTAGAACAGGGGGAGGCACTAATGAAAAACTGTTTTTT.

This clonotype was detected only once. The V call is TRBV28, the J call TRBJ2-7; tentatively, D is TRBD1 (6 bases). The germline V gene encodes CDR1 MDHEN and CDR2 SYDVKM. Trimming shortened V by 6 bases and J by 3 bases, and 15 bases separated the two germline ends. CDR3 length equals 14 residues. The CDR3 is CASRGPGDYYEQYF. For the CDR3, the DNA is TGTGCCAGCAGGGGACCAGGGGATTACTACGAGCAGTACTTC.